The 31 T cell receptor beta chains listed next were all sequenced from one sample in a study of blood T cell repertoires in COVID-19. The repertoire was sequenced with immunoSEQ multiplex PCR; TCRdb's copy has only in-frame clones and lacks some. Of a few hundred thousand clones listed, about 87% are singletons. Sequenced input: peripheral blood. Receptors were obtained from a woman aged 25-40 years who had recovered from COVID-19.

This chain links TRBV6-5 with TRBJ2-5; 11 nucleotides match TRBD1. The trim removed 8 bases at V and 3 bases at J, leaving 8 bases unmatched. The CDR3 loop spans 15 amino acids. Germline CDR1 is MNHEY and CDR2 is SVGAGI. Here the CDR3 reads CASLGQGDLKETQYF. CDR3 coding DNA: TGTGCCAGCCTGGGACAGGGGGATCTCAAAGAGACCCAGTACTTC.

V is TRBV28 and J is TRBJ1-1; TRBD1 matches at 7 bases. This CDR3 has 14 residues. Germline-derived CDR1 and CDR2 are MDHEN and SYDVKM. Trimming cost V 5 bases and J 4 bases; bases outside gene matches: 7. This CDR3 reads CASSPHGTATEAFF. Written as DNA, the CDR3 is TGTGCCAGCAGTCCCCATGGGACAGCCACTGAAGCTTTCTTT. Full variable domain (rest looked up from reference TRBV28 and TRBJ1-1): DVKVTQSSRYLVKRTGEKVFLECVQDMDHENMFWYRQDPGLGLRLIYFSYDVKMKEKGDIPEGYSVSREKKERFSLILESASTNQTSMYLCASSPHGTATEAFFGQGTRLTVV.

The chain has TRBV9 and TRBJ2-5; D not resolved. The germline CDR1 and CDR2 sequences are SGDLS and YYNGEE. The CDR3 length is 13 residues. V lost 3 bases and J 5 bases, leaving 11 bases between the germline ends. CDR3: CASSGRYSETQYF. The CDR3 nucleotides are TGTGCCAGCAGCGGCAGGTATTCGGAGACCCAGTACTTC.

A few counts support this clone. The chain employs TRBV7-3 and TRBJ1-1, with 8 bases lining up with TRBD1. With 5 bases clipped from V and 4 bases from J, the junction kept 9 bases outside the gene matches. The CDR3 consists of 15 residues. The germline V gene encodes CDR1 SGHTA and CDR2 FQGTGA. CDR3 in amino acids: CASSKDRGVPTEAFF. As DNA, the CDR3 is TGTGCCAGCAGCAAAGACAGGGGAGTCCCCACTGAAGCTTTCTTT.

V gene TRBV5-1 combines with J gene TRBJ2-3, with 7 bases aligning to TRBD1. Germline V gene lookup returns CDR1 SGHRS and CDR2 YFSETQ. This CDR3 region has 15 residues. Trimming took 4 bases from V and 2 from J; bases not matched to a gene: 7. CDR3 coding DNA: TGCGCCAGCAGCACCCGGGACAGCTTCACAGATACGCAGTATTTT. It specifies CASSTRDSFTDTQYF.

The V call is TRBV28, the J call TRBJ2-7, with D maybe TRBD1 (6 bases). From germline, CDR1 is MDHEN and CDR2 SYDVKM. This CDR3 is built from 16 residues. V was clipped by 4 bases and J by 0 bases, with 16 bases between them. The CDR3 nucleotides read TGTGCCAGCAGTTCGGCCGGGACAAGGAGCTCCTACGAGCAGTACTTC. It is translated as CASSSAGTRSSYEQYF.

V gene TRBV21-1 combines with J gene TRBJ2-7; the table calls TRBD1, which could not be checked here. TRBV21-1 is a known pseudogene. The CDR3 is 17 amino acids. The CDR3 bases are TGTGCCAGCAGCGCCCATGGAGGGACAGGTTGCTCCTACGAGCAGTACTTC. It translates to CASSAHGGTGCSYEQYF.

The chain employs TRBV2 and TRBJ1-5; TRBD1 agrees at 8 bases. The CDR3 runs to 15 residues. J lost 6 bases, V lost 5 bases, and 9 bases had no gene match. Germline CDR1 SNHLY, CDR2 FYNNEI. CDR3 DNA: TGTGCCAGCAGTACCGAGGGACAGGTGGGTCAGCCCCAGCATTTT. Translating it yields CASSTEGQVGQPQHF. Using reference TRBV2 and TRBJ1-5 for the parts outside the CDR3, the full variable domain is EPEVTQTPSHQVTQMGQEVILRCVPISNHLYFYWYRQILGQKVEFLVSFYNNEISEKSEIFDDQFSVERPDGSNFTLKIRSTKLEDSAMYFCASSTEGQVGQPQHFGDGTRLSIL.

The CDR3 region has the DNA TGTGCCAGCAGCTTTGGGAGGGCCTACGAGCAGTACTTC. Amino acids: CASSFGRAYEQYF. The V gene is TRBV5-8, the J gene TRBJ2-7; TRBD2 matches 7 bases. The CDR3 is made up of 13 amino acids. V gave up 2 bases and J gave up 2 bases; unmatched junction bases: 1. Per the germline V gene, CDR1 is SGHTS and CDR2 is YDEGEE.

The V call is TRBV6-6, the J call TRBJ2-7; possibly TRBD2 for D (5 bases). Germline assignment: CDR1 MNHNY and CDR2 SVGAGI (reference sequence). CDR3 length: 12 amino acids. The germline V and J ends were trimmed by 7 bases and 6 bases, with 13 bases remaining between them. The CDR3 DNA sequence: TGTGCCAGCAACGAGGGAAGGGCCGAGCAGTACTTC. This gives the protein CASNEGRAEQYF.

The chain joins TRBV18 to TRBJ1-4, with TRBD1 matching 7 bases. CDR3 length: 18 residues. With 2 bases clipped from V and 1 base from J, the junction kept 10 bases outside the gene matches. Germline loops: CDR1 KGHSH, CDR2 LQKENI. CDR3 nucleotide sequence: TGTGCCAGCTCACCAACAGGGGAGTTTGTTCGAACTAATGAAAAACTGTTTTTT. Residues: CASSPTGEFVRTNEKLFF.

In DNA form, the CDR3 reads TGCGCCAGCAGGCGGACACCGGCTACTTCAGAGACCCAGTACTTC. As protein: CASRRTPATSETQYF. This rearrangement joins TRBV5-1 to TRBJ2-5, with D possibly being TRBD1 (5 bases). The CDR3 covers 15 residues. V lost 5 bases, J lost 4 bases, and 18 bases lay in between. Germline V lookup: CDR1 SGHRS, CDR2 YFSETQ.

The chain couples TRBV29-1 to TRBJ1-2, with D maybe TRBD1 (6 bases). The CDR3 has 14 residues. With 7 bases removed from V and 4 bases from J, the gap between germline ends came to 19 bases. Germline loops: CDR1 SQVTM, CDR2 ANQGSEA. The DNA of the CDR3 is TGCAGCGCAATGAAGGACAGTTCCGGCTATGGCTACACCTTC. It codes for CSAMKDSSGYGYTF.

The chain has TRBV14 and TRBJ2-5, with D uncertain. This CDR3 comprises 15 residues. V was shortened by 2 bases and J by 1 base, with 11 bases between the two germline ends. Per the germline V gene, CDR1 is SGHDN and CDR2 is FVKESK. In nucleotides, the CDR3 is TGTGCCAGCAGCCAATTCCAACTCCGCCAAGAGACCCAGTACTTC. Amino acid sequence: CASSQFQLRQETQYF. Full variable domain (rest looked up from reference TRBV14 and TRBJ2-5): EAGVTQFPSHSVIEKGQTVTLRCDPISGHDNLYWYRRVMGKEIKFLLHFVKESKQDESGMPNNRFLAERTGGTYSTLKVQPAELEDSGVYFCASSQFQLRQETQYFGPGTRLLVL.

The chain combines TRBV7-9 with TRBJ1-4; D unclear. This CDR3 is 14 amino acids long. CDR1 and CDR2 (germline): SEHNR, FQNEAQ (reference sequence). Deletions cut 1 base from V and 7 bases from J, with 10 bases between. The DNA of the CDR3 is TGTGCCAGCAGCTTAGGCCTCCTCGGTGAAAAACTGTTTTTT. Translated: CASSLGLLGEKLFF.

The rearrangement joins TRBV5-8 to TRBJ2-1; no clear D. In germline, CDR1 is SGHTS, CDR2 YDEGEE. The ends were cut back, 6 bases at V and 4 bases at J, with 11 bases in the middle. The CDR3 runs to 13 residues. The CDR3 loop is CASIWQEYNEQFF. CDR3 sequence (DNA): TGTGCCAGCATTTGGCAGGAATACAATGAGCAGTTCTTC. Looking up the rest from reference TRBV5-8 and TRBJ2-1 gives the full variable domain: EAGVTQSPTHLIKTRGQQATLRCSPISGHTSVYWYQQALGLGLQFLLWYDEGEERNRGNFPPRFSGRQFPNYSSELNVNALELEDSALYLCASIWQEYNEQFFGPGTRLTVL.

J is TRBJ2-4 and V is TRBV5-1; 11 nucleotides line up with TRBD1. The CDR3 has 17 residues. Losses at the gene ends were 4 bases for V and 8 bases for J; bases not matched to a gene: 14. CDR1 is SGHRS and CDR2 is YFSETQ in the germline V gene. The CDR3 here is CASSIGQGAYSRDIQYF. The CDR3, as DNA: TGCGCCAGCAGCATAGGACAGGGGGCCTATAGTCGGGACATTCAGTACTTC.

This chain links TRBV5-5 with TRBJ1-5; D not resolved. The CDR3 has 16 amino acids. Germline CDR1 reads SGHKS; CDR2 reads YYEKEE (reference sequence). V was clipped by 2 bases and J by 4 bases, with 16 bases between them. The CDR3 DNA reads as TGTGCCAGCAGCTTCAGCCCGAGGGAAGAAAATCAGCCCCAGCATTTT. It specifies CASSFSPREENQPQHF.

The chain combines TRBV13 with TRBJ2-5; D is unresolved. Germline-derived CDR1 and CDR2 are PRHDT and FYEKMQ (reference sequence). CDR3 size: 14 residues. V was clipped by 4 bases and J by 7 bases, with 16 bases between them. The CDR3 here is CASSSRLVPVTQYF. CDR3 DNA sequence: TGTGCCAGCAGCTCGAGACTGGTCCCAGTGACCCAGTACTTC.

This sequence joins TRBV7-3 and TRBJ2-7, with 8 bases fitting TRBD2. The CDR3 length is 15 residues. Germline CDR1 and CDR2: SGHTA and FQGTGA. With 4 bases clipped from V and 2 bases from J, the junction kept 7 bases outside the gene matches. The CDR3: CASSSLAGDAYEQYF. DNA of the CDR3: TGTGCCAGCAGCTCCCTAGCGGGTGACGCCTACGAGCAGTACTTC.

The table lists this clone with a few counts. The rearrangement joins TRBV29-1 to TRBJ2-1, with 11 bases matching TRBD2. The V gene end was trimmed by 6 bases and the J gene end by 5 bases; junction bases not matched to a gene: 6. This CDR3 comprises 14 residues. Per germline, CDR1 SQVTM and CDR2 ANQGSEA. CDR3 nucleotide sequence: TGCAGCGTGATCCTAGCGGGGGGCCACAATGAGCAGTTCTTC. Its translation: CSVILAGGHNEQFF.

The chain couples TRBV5-5 to TRBJ2-1; 7 nucleotides agree with TRBD1. CDR1 SGHKS and CDR2 YYEKEE come from the germline V gene (reference sequence). The CDR3 contains 12 residues. Trimming took 6 bases from V and 6 from J; bases not matched to a gene: 3. CDR3 bases: TGTGCCAGCACCCGGGACAGCAATGAGCAGTTCTTC. It encodes CASTRDSNEQFF.

The chain has TRBV3-1 (or the pseudogene TRBV3-2) and TRBJ2-5, with 8 nucleotides matching TRBD2. The J segment lost 5 bases and the V segment lost 1 base, leaving 15 bases of the junction unmatched. Germline lookup yields CDR1 LGHDT and CDR2 YNNKEL (reference sequence). CDR3 length equals 18 residues. CDR3 coding DNA: TGTGCCAGCAGCCAAGTGGGGCTAGCGGGTCCGCAGAGGGAGACCCAGTACTTC. This translates into CASSQVGLAGPQRETQYF.

The table lists this clone with a few counts. The chain links TRBV6-6 to TRBJ1-2; 7 bases fit TRBD1. The CDR3 is made up of 15 amino acids. V trimming: 0 bases; J trimming: 1 base; junction bases outside the gene matches: 2. Germline CDR1 reads MNHNY; CDR2 reads SVGAGI (reference sequence). CDR3 in amino acids: CASSYSHRGNYGYTF. The CDR3 bases are TGTGCCAGCAGTTACTCACACAGGGGTAACTATGGCTACACCTTC.

This chain connects TRBV19 to TRBJ1-5, with a tentative D call TRBD1 (6 bases). This CDR3 spans 15 amino acids. The V end lost 4 bases, the J end lost 1 base, and 11 bases lay between the germline ends. Germline-derived CDR1 and CDR2 are LNHDA and SQIVND (reference sequence). CDR3 loop: CASSRQVASNQPQHF. CDR3 DNA: TGTGCCAGTAGTAGACAGGTGGCGAGCAATCAGCCCCAGCATTTT.

V is TRBV7-2 and J is TRBJ1-4; tentative D call: TRBD1 (5 bases). CDR3 length: 13 residues. Per germline, CDR1 SGHTA and CDR2 FQGNSA. V was trimmed by 3 bases and J by 8 bases, leaving 10 bases between them. The CDR3 nucleotides read TGTGCCAGCAGCTTGGGCGGACACGAAAAACTGTTTTTT. Residues: CASSLGGHEKLFF.

In regard to this clone: Other DNA sequences from this sample encode an identical CDR3 as well. V and J are TRBV27 and TRBJ1-1, with a weak D call TRBD1 (5 bases). CDR3 length: 15 residues. In germline, CDR1 is MNHEY, CDR2 SMNVEV (reference sequence). V lost 1 base and J lost 1, with 10 bases in between. In DNA, the CDR3 is TGTGCCAGCAGTTTATTAAGGGGTCGGAACACTGAAGCTTTCTTT. Translating it yields CASSLLRGRNTEAFF.

This clone was counted a single time. This chain joins TRBV6-6 and TRBJ2-7; perhaps TRBD1 as D (6 bases). CDR1 and CDR2 (germline): MNHNY, SVGAGI (reference sequence). The CDR3 runs 13 residues. Trimming cost V 2 bases and J 4 bases, with 9 bases left between them. In DNA, the CDR3 is TGTGCCAGCAGTTACCCAGGGGATTACGAGCAGTACTTC. Its protein is CASSYPGDYEQYF.

V and J are TRBV7-2 and TRBJ1-4; D call uncertain. The germline V gene has CDR1 SGHTA and CDR2 FQGNSA. The CDR3 is 17 amino acids. V was trimmed by 2 bases and J by 4 bases, leaving 17 bases between them. CDR3 protein: CASSLSGADTFNEKLFF. CDR3 in DNA: TGTGCCAGCAGCTTATCGGGAGCCGATACCTTTAATGAAAAACTGTTTTTT. Looking up the rest from reference TRBV7-2 and TRBJ1-4 gives the full variable domain: GAGVSQSPSNKVTEKGKDVELRCDPISGHTALYWYRQSLGQGLEFLIYFQGNSAPDKSGLPSDRFSAERTGGSVSTLTIQRTQQEDSAVYLCASSLSGADTFNEKLFFGSGTQLSVL.

This clone appeared once. CDR3 in DNA: TGTGCCAGCAGCCCTATCGACAGGCAGAACACTGAAGCTTTCTTT. Its protein product is CASSPIDRQNTEAFF. The chain recombines TRBV28 with TRBJ1-1; D is possibly TRBD1 (6 bases). The CDR3 contains 15 residues. Per the germline V gene, CDR1 is MDHEN and CDR2 is SYDVKM. The germline V and J ends were trimmed by 6 bases and 1 base, with 15 bases remaining between them.

The chain employs TRBV20-1 and TRBJ2-2, with D unresolved. The CDR3 is made up of 11 amino acids. V lost 6 bases and J 8 bases, leaving 10 bases between the germline ends. Germline assignment: CDR1 DFQATT and CDR2 SNEGSKA (reference sequence). The CDR3 sequence is CSAHFLGELFF. CDR3 DNA: TGCAGTGCCCACTTCCTTGGGGAGCTGTTTTTT.